These 7 T cell receptor beta chains share one sample of origin, sequenced in a study of blood T cell repertoires in COVID-19. Assay used: immunoSEQ multiplex PCR; TCRdb lists only in-frame clones, some missing. This table holds about 200,000 clones, approximately 85% found once. The sample taken for sequencing was peripheral blood. All receptors derive from a human donor with active or convalescent COVID-19. The donor label of this sample is uncertain.

V gene TRBV6-5 combines with J gene TRBJ2-1; 7 nucleotides agree with TRBD2. Germline CDR1 is MNHEY and CDR2 is SVGAGI. The CDR3 spans 14 residues. With V trimmed by 8 bases and J by 3 bases, 7 bases remained unmatched. CDR3: CASEARTSYNEQFF. CDR3 in DNA: TGTGCCAGCGAGGCCCGGACTAGCTACAATGAGCAGTTCTTC.

This clone was counted between two and nine times. V is TRBV2 and J is TRBJ2-7, with 9 nucleotides matching TRBD1. The V segment lost 8 bases and the J segment 3 bases; nucleotides outside the gene matches: 8. The CDR3 contains 14 residues. Germline loops: CDR1 SNHLY, CDR2 FYNNEI. CDR3 in DNA: TGTGCCAGCCACGAGGGGACAGGGTTCTACGAGCAGTACTTC. It specifies CASHEGTGFYEQYF.

The rearrangement links TRBV19 to TRBJ2-7; TRBD2 matches at 9 bases. CDR3 length: 15 residues. The V and J ends lost 1 base and 2 bases, in that order; junction bases with no gene match: 3. Germline V gene sequence: CDR1 LNHDA, CDR2 SQIVND (reference sequence). CDR3 sequence (DNA): TGTGCCAGTAGTATAGCTAGCGGGGCCCCCTACGAGCAGTACTTC. This translates into CASSIASGAPYEQYF.

The V gene is TRBV27, the J gene TRBJ1-2, with D perhaps TRBD1 (6 bases). The CDR3 extends over 14 amino acids. CDR1 and CDR2 from the germline V gene are MNHEY and SMNVEV (reference sequence). Trimming left V 4 bases short and J 7 bases short, with 16 bases between. CDR3 residues: CASSSRGGQGGYTF. For the CDR3, the DNA is TGTGCCAGCAGTTCCCGGGGGGGGCAGGGTGGCTACACCTTC.

This clone appeared a few times. The sample has other DNA sequences that encode this CDR3 too. The gene calls are TRBV19 and TRBJ1-6; 7 bases agree with TRBD1. With V trimmed by 8 bases and J by 4 bases, 5 bases remained unmatched. The germline CDR1 and CDR2 sequences are LNHDA and SQIVND (reference sequence). The CDR3 length is 14 residues. CDR3: CASSPGQYNSPLHF. The CDR3 bases are TGTGCCAGTTCTCCGGGACAGTATAATTCACCCCTCCACTTT.

The chain is built from TRBV11-2 and TRBJ2-7; tentative D call: TRBD1 (6 bases). Germline assignment: CDR1 SGHAT and CDR2 FQNNGV. V lost 1 base to trimming and J lost 0 bases, with 10 bases between them. The CDR3 extends over 15 amino acids. The CDR3 sequence: CASSLVRGSSYEQYF. The CDR3 DNA follows: TGTGCCAGCAGCTTAGTGAGGGGGAGCTCCTACGAGCAGTACTTC.

The chain has TRBV7-9 and TRBJ1-4, with 7 bases matching TRBD1. There are 15 residues in the CDR3. V lost 3 bases, J lost 3 bases, and 4 bases stayed unmatched. Per germline, CDR1 SEHNR and CDR2 FQNEAQ (reference sequence). CDR3 loop: CASSFQGGPNEKLFF. In nucleotides, the CDR3 is TGTGCCAGCAGCTTCCAAGGGGGCCCTAATGAAAAACTGTTTTTT.